These T cell receptor beta chains were read from a single sample in a study of sequential checkpoint blockade in melanoma. The protocol was immunoSEQ multiplex PCR, while the TCRdb copy is restricted to in-frame clones and leaves out a portion. There are some 20,000 clones in the sample; 75% to 85% occur only once, and 38% lies in the top ten. The sequenced sample was CD8+ T cells sorted from blood (inferred from file names), obtained from a patient given nivolumab and ipilimumab in sequence. Receptors originate from a human donor with melanoma. Both conserved end residues are part of each CDR3. Fields, in order: V gene, clone size, J gene, D gene, CDR3 DNA, CDR3 protein. A D gene is named only where the DNA matches it firmly. Expanded clones get a size class; other rows say once, few or many, or leave the size out.

V: TRBV9
size: .
J: TRBJ2-1
D: .
DNA: TGTGCCAGCAGCGTAGTGGGGGCGGGGGCCTACAATGAGCAGTTCTTC
CDR3: CASSVVGAGAYNEQFF

V: TRBV6-1
size: .
J: TRBJ2-7
D: .
DNA: TGTGCCAGCATTTCAGGGGCCTCCTACGAGCAGTACTTC
CDR3: CASISGASYEQYF

V: TRBV10-2
size: .
J: TRBJ1-2
D: .
DNA: TGCGCCAGCAGTGAAGTGGGGGCGAGCTATGGCTACACCTTC
CDR3: CASSEVGASYGYTF

V: TRBV7-8
size: .
J: TRBJ2-7
D: .
DNA: TGTGCCAGCAGCCTGACCGCGGACGAGCAGTACTTC
CDR3: CASSLTADEQYF

V: TRBV18
size: few
J: TRBJ2-7
D: .
DNA: TGTGCCAGCTCACCCTTAGCGGAGACCTACGAGCAGTACTTC
CDR3: CASSPLAETYEQYF

V: TRBV7-2
size: .
J: TRBJ1-4
D: .
DNA: TGTGCCACCAGCCCGGGGGGCAATGAAAAACTGTTTTTT
CDR3: CATSPGGNEKLFF

V: TRBV2
size: .
J: TRBJ1-2
D: .
DNA: TGTGCCAGCAGTCAACAGGGTTCGGGGTATGGCTACACCTTC
CDR3: CASSQQGSGYGYTF

V: TRBV6-6
size: .
J: TRBJ2-5
D: .
DNA: TGTGCCAGCAGTTCCCGGGACACCAAAGAGACCCAGTACTTC
CDR3: CASSSRDTKETQYF

V: TRBV5-1
size: .
J: TRBJ2-7
D: TRBD2
DNA: TGCGCCAGCAGCTTGGGGGGGGGTCAATCCTACGAGCAGTACTTC
CDR3: CASSLGGGQSYEQYF

V: TRBV14
size: .
J: TRBJ2-7
D: .
DNA: TGTGCCAGCAGCCAAACTCAGGGGTGGTACGAGCAGTACTTC
CDR3: CASSQTQGWYEQYF